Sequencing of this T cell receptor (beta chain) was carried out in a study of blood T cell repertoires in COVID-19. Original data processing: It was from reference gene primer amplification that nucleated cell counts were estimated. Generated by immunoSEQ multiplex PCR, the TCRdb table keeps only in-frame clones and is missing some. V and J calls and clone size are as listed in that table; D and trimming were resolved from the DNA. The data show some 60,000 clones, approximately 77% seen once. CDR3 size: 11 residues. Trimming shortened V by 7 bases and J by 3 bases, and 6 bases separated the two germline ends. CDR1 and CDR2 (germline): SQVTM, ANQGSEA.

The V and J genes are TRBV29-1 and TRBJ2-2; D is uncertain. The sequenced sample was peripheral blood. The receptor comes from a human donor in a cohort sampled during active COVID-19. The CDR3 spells CSAQDTGELFF. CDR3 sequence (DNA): TGCAGCGCTCAGGACACCGGGGAGCTGTTTTTT.